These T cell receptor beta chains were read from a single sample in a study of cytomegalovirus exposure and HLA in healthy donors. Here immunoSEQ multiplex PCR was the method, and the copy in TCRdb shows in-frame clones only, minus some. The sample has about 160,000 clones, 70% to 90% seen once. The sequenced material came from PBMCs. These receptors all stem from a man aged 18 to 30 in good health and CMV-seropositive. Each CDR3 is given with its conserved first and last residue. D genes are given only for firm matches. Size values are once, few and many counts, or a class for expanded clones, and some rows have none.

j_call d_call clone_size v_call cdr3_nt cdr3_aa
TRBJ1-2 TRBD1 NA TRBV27 TGTGCCAGCAGCCACGGGACAGGGCCCTTGTTTTTCTATGGCTACACCTTC CASSHGTGPLFFYGYTF
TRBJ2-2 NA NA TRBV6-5 TGTGCCAGCAGTTACAGCGGGTACACCGGGGAGCTGTTTTTT CASSYSGYTGELFF
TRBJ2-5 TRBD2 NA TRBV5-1 TGCGCCAGCAGCTTGGTAGGTAGCGGGACCCAAGAGACCCAGTACTTC CASSLVGSGTQETQYF
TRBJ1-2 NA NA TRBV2 TGTGCCAGCCGCCCGGGTTTTGAACCGGGGTGGGGCTACACCTTC CASRPGFEPGWGYTF
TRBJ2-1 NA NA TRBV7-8 TGTGCCAGCACCCCCAGGAGGGGTCCTAACAATGAGCAGTTCTTC CASTPRRGPNNEQFF
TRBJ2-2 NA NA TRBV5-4 TGTGCCAGCAGCATCGGAACAGCCTCGAACACCGGGGAGCTGTTTTTT CASSIGTASNTGELFF
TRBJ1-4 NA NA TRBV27 TGTGCCAGCGGCGAAGGGGGGGGTCCGAAGCCTTTTAATGAAAAACTGTTTTTT CASGEGGGPKPFNEKLFF
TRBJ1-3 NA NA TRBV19 TGTGCCAGTAGTATAAAAGGGGCTGGAAACACCATATATTTT CASSIKGAGNTIYF
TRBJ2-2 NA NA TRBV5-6 TGTGCCAGCAGCTTGGTAATCAGGGGTCACACCGGGGAGCTGTTTTTT CASSLVIRGHTGELFF
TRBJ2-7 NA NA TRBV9 TGTGCCAGCAGCGTAGCCGGGGATGACTACGAGCAGTACTTC CASSVAGDDYEQYF
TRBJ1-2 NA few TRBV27 TGTGCCAGCAGTTTCACAGCTAATAGACAACTTAACTATGGCTACACCTTC CASSFTANRQLNYGYTF
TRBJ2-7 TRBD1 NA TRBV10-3 TGTGCCATCAGTACGACAGGGGGCATCTACGAGCAGTACTTC CAISTTGGIYEQYF
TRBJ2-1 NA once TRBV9 TGTGCCAGCAGCGTACAGGGTAACTCCTACAATGAGCAGTTCTTC CASSVQGNSYNEQFF
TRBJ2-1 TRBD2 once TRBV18 TGTGCCAGCTCACTCCCGAGGCGGGGGTCCTACAATGAGCAGTTCTTC CASSLPRRGSYNEQFF
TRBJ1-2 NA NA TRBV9 TGTGCCAGCAGCGTAGAGGGGTCCCCGAACTATGGCTACACCTTC CASSVEGSPNYGYTF
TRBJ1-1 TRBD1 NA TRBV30 TGTGCTTGGAGTGTACTGGGAAGGGGGCGCGCAGTCCGTGCTGAAGCTTTCTTT CAWSVLGRGRAVRAEAFF
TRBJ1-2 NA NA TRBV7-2 TGTGCCAGCAGCCTTGAGGGAGCTAGCGGCTACACCTTC CASSLEGASGYTF
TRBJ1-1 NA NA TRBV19 TGTGCCAGTCGCGCGCAGGGGAGGGAGGACACTGAAGCTTTCTTT CASRAQGREDTEAFF
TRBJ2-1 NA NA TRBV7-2 TGTGCCAGCAGTTCCTGGGGGGTGGCCCAGTTCTTC CASSSWGVAQFF
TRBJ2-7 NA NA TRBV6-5 TGTGCCAGCAGTTACTCCAAAACCTACGAGCAGTACTTC CASSYSKTYEQYF
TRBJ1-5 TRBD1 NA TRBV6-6 TGTGCCAGCACCAAGGGACAGGGAGGTCAGCCCCAGCATTTT CASTKGQGGQPQHF
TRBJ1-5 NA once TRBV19 TGTGCCAGTAGTATGGATGGGCTGGCTCAGCCCCAGCATTTT CASSMDGLAQPQHF
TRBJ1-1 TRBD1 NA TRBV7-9 TGTGCCAGCACCCAGACAGGGGCCCCCACTGAAGCTTTCTTT CASTQTGAPTEAFF
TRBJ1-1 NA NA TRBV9 TGTGCCAGCAGCGTAGGATCGGGGTTTGAAGCTTTCTTT CASSVGSGFEAFF
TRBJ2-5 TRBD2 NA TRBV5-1 TGCGCCAGCAAACTATATCGAGGGCGGGGGGGCCAAGAGACCCAGTACTTC CASKLYRGRGGQETQYF